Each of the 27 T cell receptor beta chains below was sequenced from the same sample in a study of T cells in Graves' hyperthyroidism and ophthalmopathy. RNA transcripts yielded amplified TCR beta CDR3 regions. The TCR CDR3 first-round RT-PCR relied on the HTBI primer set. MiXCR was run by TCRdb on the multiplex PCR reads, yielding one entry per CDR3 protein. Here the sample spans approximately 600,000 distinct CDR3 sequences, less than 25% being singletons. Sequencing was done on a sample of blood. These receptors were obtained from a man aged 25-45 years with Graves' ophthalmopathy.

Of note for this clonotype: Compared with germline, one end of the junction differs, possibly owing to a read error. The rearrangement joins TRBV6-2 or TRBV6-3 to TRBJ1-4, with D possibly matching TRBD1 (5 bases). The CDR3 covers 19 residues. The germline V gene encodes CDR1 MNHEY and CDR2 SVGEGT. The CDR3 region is CASRHPRAAVRGSNEELFF. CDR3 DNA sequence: TGTGCCAGCCGTCACCCTAGGGCCGCGGTGCGGGGCAGTAATGAAGAACTGTTTTTT.

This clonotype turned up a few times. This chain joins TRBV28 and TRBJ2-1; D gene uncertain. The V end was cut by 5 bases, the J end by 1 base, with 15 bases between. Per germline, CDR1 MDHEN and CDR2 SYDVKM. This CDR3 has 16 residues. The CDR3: CASSQIVTKSYNEQFF. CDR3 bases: TGTGCCAGCAGTCAAATAGTCACAAAATCCTACAATGAGCAGTTCTTC.

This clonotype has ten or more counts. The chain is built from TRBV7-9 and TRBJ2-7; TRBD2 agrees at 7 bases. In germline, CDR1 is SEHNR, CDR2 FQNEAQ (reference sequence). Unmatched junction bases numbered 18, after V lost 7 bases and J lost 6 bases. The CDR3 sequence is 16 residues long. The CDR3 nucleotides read TGTGCCAGCACCCAACCCACTAGCGCAGAGGGTCGCGAGCAGTACTTC. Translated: CASTQPTSAEGREQYF.

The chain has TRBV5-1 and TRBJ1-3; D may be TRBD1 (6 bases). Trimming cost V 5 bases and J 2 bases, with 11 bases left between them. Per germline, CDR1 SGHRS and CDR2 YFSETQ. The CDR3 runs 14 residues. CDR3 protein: CASSDGGPGNTIYF. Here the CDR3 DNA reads TGCGCCAGCAGTGATGGGGGGCCTGGAAACACCATATATTTT.

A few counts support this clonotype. CDR3 protein: CASTRWGSLLEETQYF. In DNA form, the CDR3 reads TGCGCCAGCACCCGTTGGGGCAGCCTTCTTGAAGAGACCCAGTACTTC. The rearrangement links TRBV5-1 to TRBJ2-5; the D gene is possibly TRBD1 (5 bases). The V and J ends lost 6 bases and 3 bases respectively, with 21 bases between them. This CDR3 has 16 residues. Looked up from germline, CDR1 is SGHRS and CDR2 is YFSETQ.

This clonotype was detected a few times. The CDR3 is CASSWGTSGLGDEQFF. CDR3 in DNA: TGTGCCAGCAGTTGGGGGACTAGCGGATTGGGGGATGAGCAGTTCTTC. The chain is built from TRBV2 and TRBJ2-1, with 11 bases that match TRBD2. With 5 bases clipped from V and 8 bases from J, the junction kept 11 bases outside the gene matches. The germline V gene has CDR1 SNHLY and CDR2 FYNNEI. The CDR3 is made up of 16 amino acids.

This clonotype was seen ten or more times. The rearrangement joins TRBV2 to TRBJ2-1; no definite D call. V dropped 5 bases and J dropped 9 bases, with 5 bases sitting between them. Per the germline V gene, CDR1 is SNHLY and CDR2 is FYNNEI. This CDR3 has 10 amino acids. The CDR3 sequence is CASSRTEQFF. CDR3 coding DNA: TGTGCCAGCAGTCGAACTGAGCAGTTCTTC.

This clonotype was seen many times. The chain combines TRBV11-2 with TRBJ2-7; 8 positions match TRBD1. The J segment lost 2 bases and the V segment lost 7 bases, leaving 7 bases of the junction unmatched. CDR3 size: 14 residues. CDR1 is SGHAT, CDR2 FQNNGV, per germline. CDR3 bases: TGTGCCAGCACAGGACAGGGAGATGCCTACGAGCAGTACTTC. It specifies CASTGQGDAYEQYF.

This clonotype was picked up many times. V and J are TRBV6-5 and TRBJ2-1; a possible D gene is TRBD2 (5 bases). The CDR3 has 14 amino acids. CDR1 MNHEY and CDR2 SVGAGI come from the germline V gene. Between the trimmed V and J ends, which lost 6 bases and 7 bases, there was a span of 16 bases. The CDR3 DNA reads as TGTGCCAGCAGGTCCGGAGGCCCCCTAAATGAGCAGTTCTTC. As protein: CASRSGGPLNEQFF.

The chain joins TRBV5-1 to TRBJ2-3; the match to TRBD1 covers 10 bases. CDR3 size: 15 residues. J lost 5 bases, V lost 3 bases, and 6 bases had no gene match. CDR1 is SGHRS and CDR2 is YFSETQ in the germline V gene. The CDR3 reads CASSSAGTGVDTQYF. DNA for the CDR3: TGCGCCAGCAGCTCCGCGGGGACAGGGGTAGATACGCAGTATTTT.

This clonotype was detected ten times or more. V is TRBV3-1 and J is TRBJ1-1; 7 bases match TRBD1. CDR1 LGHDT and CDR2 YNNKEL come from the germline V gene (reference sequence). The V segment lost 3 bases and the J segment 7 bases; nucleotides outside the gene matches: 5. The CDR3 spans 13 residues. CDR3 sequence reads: CASSQATGDEAFF. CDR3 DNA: TGTGCCAGCAGCCAGGCTACAGGGGATGAAGCTTTCTTT.

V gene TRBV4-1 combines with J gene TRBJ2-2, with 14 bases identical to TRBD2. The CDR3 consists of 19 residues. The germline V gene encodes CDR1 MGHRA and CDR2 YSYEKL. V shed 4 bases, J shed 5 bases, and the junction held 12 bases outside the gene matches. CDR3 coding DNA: TGCGCCAGCAGCCGAAGACTAGCGGGAGGGCCGAGGGGGACCGGGGAGCTGTTTTTT. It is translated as CASSRRLAGGPRGTGELFF.

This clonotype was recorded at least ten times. CDR3 DNA: TGCAGTGCAGAAGGTCGACAGGGGAATAATTCACCCCTCCACTTT. As protein: CSAEGRQGNNSPLHF. The J gene is TRBJ1-6, the V gene TRBV20-1; 8 nucleotides align to TRBD1. Per the germline V gene, CDR1 is DFQATT and CDR2 is SNEGSKA (reference sequence). The CDR3 loop spans 15 amino acids. The trim removed 6 bases at V and 5 bases at J, leaving 9 bases unmatched.

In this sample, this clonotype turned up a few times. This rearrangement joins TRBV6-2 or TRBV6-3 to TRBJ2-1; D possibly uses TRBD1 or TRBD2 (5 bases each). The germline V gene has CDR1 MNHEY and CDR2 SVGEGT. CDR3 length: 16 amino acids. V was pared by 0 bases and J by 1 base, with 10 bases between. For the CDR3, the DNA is TGTGCCAGCAGTTACTCGGGGGAGCTATCCTACAATGAGCAGTTCTTC. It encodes CASSYSGELSYNEQFF.

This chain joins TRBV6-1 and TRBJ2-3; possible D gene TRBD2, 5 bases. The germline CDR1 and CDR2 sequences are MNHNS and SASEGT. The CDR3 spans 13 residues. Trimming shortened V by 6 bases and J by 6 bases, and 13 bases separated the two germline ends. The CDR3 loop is CASSPLAADTQYF. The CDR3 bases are TGTGCCAGCAGCCCCCTAGCAGCTGATACGCAGTATTTT.

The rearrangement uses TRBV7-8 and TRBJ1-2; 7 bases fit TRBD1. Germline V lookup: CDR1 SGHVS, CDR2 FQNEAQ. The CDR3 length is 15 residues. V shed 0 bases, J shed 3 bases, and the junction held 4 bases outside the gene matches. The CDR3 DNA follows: TGTGCCAGCAGCTTAGCGAGTACAGGGGACTATGGCTACACCTTC. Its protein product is CASSLASTGDYGYTF.

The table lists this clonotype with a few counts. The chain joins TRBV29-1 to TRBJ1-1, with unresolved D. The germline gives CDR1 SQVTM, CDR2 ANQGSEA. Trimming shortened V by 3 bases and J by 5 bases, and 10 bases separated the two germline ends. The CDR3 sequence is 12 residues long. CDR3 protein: CSVDPSTTEAFF. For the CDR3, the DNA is TGCAGCGTTGATCCCTCGACGACTGAAGCTTTCTTT.

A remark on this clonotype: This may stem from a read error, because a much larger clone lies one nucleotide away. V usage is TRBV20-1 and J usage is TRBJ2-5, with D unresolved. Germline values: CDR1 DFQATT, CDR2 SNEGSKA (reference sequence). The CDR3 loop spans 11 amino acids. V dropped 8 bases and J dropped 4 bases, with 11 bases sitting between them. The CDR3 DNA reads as TGCAGTACTACCGACCCAGAGACCCAGTACTTC. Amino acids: CSTTDPETQYF.

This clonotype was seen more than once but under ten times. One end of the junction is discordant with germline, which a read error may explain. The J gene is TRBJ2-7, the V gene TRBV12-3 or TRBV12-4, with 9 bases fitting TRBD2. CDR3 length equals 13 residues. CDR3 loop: CASSLAGWDEQYF. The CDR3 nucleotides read TGTGCCAGCAGTCTAGCGGGATGGGACGAGCAGTACTTC.

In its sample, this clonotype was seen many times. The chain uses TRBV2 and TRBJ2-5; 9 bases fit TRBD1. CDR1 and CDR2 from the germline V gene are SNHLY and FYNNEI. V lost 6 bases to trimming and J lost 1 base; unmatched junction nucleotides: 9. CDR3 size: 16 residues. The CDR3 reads CASRAYRGQVQETQYF. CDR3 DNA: TGTGCCAGCAGAGCCTACAGGGGGCAAGTCCAAGAGACCCAGTACTTC.

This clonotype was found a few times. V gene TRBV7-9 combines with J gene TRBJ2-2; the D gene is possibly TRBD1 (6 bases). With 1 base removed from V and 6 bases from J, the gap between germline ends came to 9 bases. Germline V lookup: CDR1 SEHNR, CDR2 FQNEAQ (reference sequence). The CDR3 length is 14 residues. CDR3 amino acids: CASSLGQASGELFF. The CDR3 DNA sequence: TGTGCCAGCAGCTTAGGACAGGCTTCCGGGGAGCTGTTTTTT.

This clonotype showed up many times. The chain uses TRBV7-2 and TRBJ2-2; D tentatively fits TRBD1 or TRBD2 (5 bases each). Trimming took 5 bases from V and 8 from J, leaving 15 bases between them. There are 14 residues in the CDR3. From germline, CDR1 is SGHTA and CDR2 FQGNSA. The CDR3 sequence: CASSGGGGWGELFF. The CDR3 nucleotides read TGTGCCAGCAGCGGGGGTGGCGGTTGGGGGGAGCTGTTTTTT.

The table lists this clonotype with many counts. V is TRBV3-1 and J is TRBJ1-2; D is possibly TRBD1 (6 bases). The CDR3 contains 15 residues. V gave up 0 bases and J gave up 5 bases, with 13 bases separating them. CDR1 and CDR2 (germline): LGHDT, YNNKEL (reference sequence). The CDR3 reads CASSQEDGQFYGYTF. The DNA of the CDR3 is TGTGCCAGCAGCCAAGAGGATGGACAGTTTTATGGCTACACCTTC.

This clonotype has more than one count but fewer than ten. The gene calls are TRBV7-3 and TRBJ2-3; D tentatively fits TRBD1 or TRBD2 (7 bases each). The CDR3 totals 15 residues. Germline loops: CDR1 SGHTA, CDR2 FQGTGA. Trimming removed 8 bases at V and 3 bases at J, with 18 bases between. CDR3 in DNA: TGTGCCAGCGGCTACAGGGGAGGGAGAACAGATACGCAGTATTTT. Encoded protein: CASGYRGGRTDTQYF.

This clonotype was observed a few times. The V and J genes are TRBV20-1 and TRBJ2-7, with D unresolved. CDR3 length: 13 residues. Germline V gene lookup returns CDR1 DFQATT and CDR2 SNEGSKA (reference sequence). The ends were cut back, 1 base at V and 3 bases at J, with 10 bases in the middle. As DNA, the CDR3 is TGCAGTGCTAGAGGAAGGCAGCTCTACGAGCAGTACTTC. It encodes CSARGRQLYEQYF.

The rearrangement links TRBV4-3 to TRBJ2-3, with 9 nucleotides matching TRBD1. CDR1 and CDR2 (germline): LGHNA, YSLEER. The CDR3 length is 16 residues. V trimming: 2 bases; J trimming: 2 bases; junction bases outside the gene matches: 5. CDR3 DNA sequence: TGCGCCAGCAGCCAATACAGGGGGCAGGTCACAGATACGCAGTATTTT. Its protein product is CASSQYRGQVTDTQYF.

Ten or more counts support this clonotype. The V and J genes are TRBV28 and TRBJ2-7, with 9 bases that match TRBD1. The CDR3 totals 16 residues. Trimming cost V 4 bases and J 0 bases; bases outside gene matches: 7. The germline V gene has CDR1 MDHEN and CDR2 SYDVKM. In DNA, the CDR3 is TGTGCCAGCAGTTCAGCCGGGACAGGGACCTCCTACGAGCAGTACTTC. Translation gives CASSSAGTGTSYEQYF.